What follows are 2 T cell receptor beta chains derived from one specimen sequenced in a study of T cells after yellow fever vaccination. TCRdb re-analysed the 5' RACE reads in MiXCR, keeping a single row per CDR3 protein. The table has some 68,000 distinct CDR3 sequences, 5% to 8% seen once. The sequencing used CD8+ T cells sorted from PBMCs, collected 45 days after the first yellow fever vaccination. The source of these receptors is a man between 18 and 35 years old who received the YFV17D yellow fever vaccine.

This clonotype was detected ten times or more. The rearrangement uses TRBV7-2 and TRBJ2-2; 8 nucleotides line up with TRBD1. With V trimmed by 1 base and J by 6 bases, 7 bases remained unmatched. Germline V gene sequence: CDR1 SGHTA, CDR2 FQGNSA. This CDR3 contains 16 residues. The CDR3 DNA follows: TGTGCCAGCAGCTTAGTCGCAGGGGGCCCGGCCGGGGAGCTGTTTTTT. It translates to CASSLVAGGPAGELFF.

There are many counts of this clonotype. The rearrangement joins TRBV2 to TRBJ1-2; the D gene is possibly TRBD1 (5 bases). Trimming removed 8 bases from V and 5 bases from J, with 9 bases in between. This CDR3 is 11 amino acids long. Germline lookup yields CDR1 SNHLY and CDR2 FYNNEI. The CDR3 is CASLGAYGYTF. CDR3 bases: TGTGCCAGCCTCGGGGCGTATGGCTACACCTTC.